This entry concerns a single T cell receptor (beta chain). Time point indicated: peripheral blood 6 weeks after treatment start. It was locally advanced or metastatic urothelial carcinoma that patients had. This record comes from a study of PD-L1 blockade in urothelial cancer. The overall study: A median blood sample held about 140,000 T cells and under 85,000 unique TCRs.

The V and J ends lost 0 bases and 3 bases respectively, with 10 bases between them. CDR3 size: 14 residues. CDR1 and CDR2 (germline): GTSNPN, SVGIG (reference sequence). The templates were synthetic TCR analogs, and they were spiked into each PCR. Profiled with immunoSEQ multiplex PCR; TCRdb holds only in-frame clones, not every one. Here the sample spans more than 90,000 clones, over 65% being singletons. This rearrangement joins TRBV30 to TRBJ2-3; TRBD1 might be the D (5 bases). The sample was PBMCs, taken around atezolizumab (anti-PD-L1) treatment. This TCR derives from a man aged 70-80 years with urothelial cancer. CDR3 sequence reads: CAWSVPGLTDTQYF. The CDR3 coding sequence is TGTGCCTGGAGTGTACCAGGGTTGACAGATACGCAGTATTTT. Supplemented by reference TRBV30 and TRBJ2-3, the full variable domain reads SQTIHQWPATLVQPVGSPLSLECTVEGTSNPNLYWYRQAAGRGLQLLFYSVGIGQISSEVPQNLSASRPQDRQFILSSKKLLLSDSGFYLCAWSVPGLTDTQYFGPGTRLTVL.